The 13 T cell receptor beta chains below were found in one sample sequenced in a study of blood T cell repertoires in COVID-19. TCRdb keeps only in-frame clones here, not all; method: immunoSEQ multiplex PCR. The repertoire holds 100,000 to 150,000 clones, with about 80% as singletons. Sequencing was done on a sample of peripheral blood. The receptors originated from a human donor in a cohort sampled during active COVID-19.

There are a few counts of this clone. V usage is TRBV4-3 and J usage is TRBJ2-7, with D possibly matching TRBD2 (6 bases). Trimming took 4 bases from V and 6 from J, leaving 13 bases between them. The CDR3 contains 13 residues. Germline assignment: CDR1 LGHNA and CDR2 YSLEER. CDR3: CASSPAGGSEQYF. Here the CDR3 DNA reads TGCGCCAGCAGCCCGGCAGGAGGGTCCGAGCAGTACTTC.

The chain couples TRBV7-9 to TRBJ1-3; D unresolved. V was trimmed by 2 bases and J by 0 bases, leaving 8 bases between them. Germline CDR1 SEHNR, CDR2 FQNEAQ (reference sequence). CDR3 length: 15 residues. This chain's CDR3 is CASSLKQNSGNTIYF. The CDR3 DNA reads TGTGCCAGCAGCTTAAAACAGAACTCTGGAAACACCATATATTTT.

The chain combines TRBV19 with TRBJ2-1; D might be TRBD1 (6 bases). Germline values: CDR1 LNHDA, CDR2 SQIVND (reference sequence). The CDR3 loop spans 16 amino acids. The ends were cut back, 4 bases at V and 0 bases at J, with 13 bases in the middle. The CDR3 sequence: CASSKGVESSYNEQFF. CDR3 DNA sequence: TGTGCCAGTAGTAAGGGGGTAGAAAGCTCCTACAATGAGCAGTTCTTC.

This clone appeared once. The chain combines TRBV19 with TRBJ2-1; a weak D match, TRBD2 (5 bases). The CDR3 covers 15 residues. V was cut by 4 bases and J by 1 base, with 11 bases left in between. Germline V gene sequence: CDR1 LNHDA, CDR2 SQIVND (reference sequence). The CDR3 nucleotides read TGTGCCAGTAGTACGGGGTTTCGGTCCTACAATGAGCAGTTCTTC. Its protein product is CASSTGFRSYNEQFF.

The chain carries TRBV10-3 and TRBJ2-6, with 7 bases fitting TRBD1. The V gene's germline CDR1 is ENHRY and CDR2 SYGVKD. Trimming at V came to 10 bases and at J to 0 bases, leaving 15 bases not matched to a gene. The CDR3 has 18 residues. CDR3 bases: TGTGCCACCCAAGGGGCCGGGACAGAAAACTCTGGGGCCAACGTCCTGACTTTC. Residues: CATQGAGTENSGANVLTF.

This clone occurred a few times. The chain has TRBV28 and TRBJ1-1; possibly TRBD1 for D (6 bases). Germline loops: CDR1 MDHEN, CDR2 SYDVKM. This CDR3 has 13 amino acids. Trimming stripped 2 bases from V and 6 bases from J, with 10 bases between. CDR3 protein: CASSLIRGAEAFF. CDR3 sequence (DNA): TGTGCCAGCAGTTTAATCAGGGGAGCTGAAGCTTTCTTT.

This chain connects TRBV30 to TRBJ2-1, with 10 bases that match TRBD1. V gave up 4 bases and J gave up 1 base; unmatched junction bases: 10. Germline V CDR1 and CDR2: GTSNPN, SVGIG (reference sequence). The CDR3 totals 17 residues. The CDR3 nucleotides are TGTGCCTGGAATTCAAACCGGGGACAGGGGTCCTACAATGAGCAGTTCTTC. The encoded protein is CAWNSNRGQGSYNEQFF.

The rearrangement links TRBV4-3 to TRBJ2-1, with D possibly being TRBD1 (5 bases). Germline values: CDR1 LGHNA, CDR2 YSLEER. The ends were cut back, 0 bases at V and 5 bases at J, with 11 bases in the middle. CDR3 length equals 15 residues. In nucleotides, the CDR3 is TGCGCCAGCAGCCAAGACGGCAGGGTTAACAATGAGCAGTTCTTC. Translating it yields CASSQDGRVNNEQFF.

The rearrangement joins TRBV19 to TRBJ1-6, with a tentative D call TRBD1 (5 bases). V lost 7 bases to trimming and J lost 9 bases, with 19 bases between them. CDR3 length: 15 residues. Germline CDR1 LNHDA, CDR2 SQIVND (reference sequence). CDR3 amino acids: CASTEGAATGSPLHF. CDR3 in DNA: TGTGCCAGTACCGAAGGGGCCGCAACCGGTTCACCCCTCCACTTT.

V usage is TRBV7-9 and J usage is TRBJ2-5; 9 bases agree with TRBD2. Germline V gene sequence: CDR1 SEHNR, CDR2 FQNEAQ (reference sequence). V lost 5 bases and J lost 4; bases outside the gene matches: 17. The CDR3 has 18 residues. The CDR3 sequence: CASSTRGAGGPVGETQYF. The CDR3 DNA follows: TGTGCCAGCAGCACCCGAGGCGCGGGGGGGCCGGTGGGAGAGACCCAGTACTTC.

This clone was seen a handful of times. The rearrangement uses TRBV30 and TRBJ1-1, with D possibly TRBD1 on 5 matching bases. V was cut by 4 bases and J by 7 bases, with 28 bases left in between. The CDR3 is 17 amino acids. CDR1 GTSNPN and CDR2 SVGIG come from the germline V gene (reference sequence). The CDR3 region is CAWTRQMAPNLEFEAFF. The DNA for the CDR3 is TGTGCCTGGACTCGACAGATGGCACCCAACCTTGAGTTTGAAGCTTTCTTT.

This chain links TRBV29-1 with TRBJ1-1, with 7 bases identical to TRBD1. This CDR3 contains 12 residues. Trimming at V came to 7 bases and at J to 12 bases, leaving 14 bases not matched to a gene. CDR1 and CDR2 from the germline V gene are SQVTM and ANQGSEA. This CDR3 is CSAPSKGGETFF. The CDR3 DNA reads TGCAGCGCTCCATCAAAAGGGGGCGAAACTTTCTTT.

V gene TRBV6-1 combines with J gene TRBJ2-4; the D gene is possibly TRBD2 (6 bases). The CDR3 has 17 residues. The V gene lost 0 bases and the J gene lost 6 bases, with 18 bases spanning the gap. Germline assignment: CDR1 MNHNS and CDR2 SASEGT. The CDR3 DNA reads as TGTGCCAGCAGTGAAGCGCAGGGAAGGGCGCGGGGAAACATTCAGTACTTC. This sequence encodes CASSEAQGRARGNIQYF.